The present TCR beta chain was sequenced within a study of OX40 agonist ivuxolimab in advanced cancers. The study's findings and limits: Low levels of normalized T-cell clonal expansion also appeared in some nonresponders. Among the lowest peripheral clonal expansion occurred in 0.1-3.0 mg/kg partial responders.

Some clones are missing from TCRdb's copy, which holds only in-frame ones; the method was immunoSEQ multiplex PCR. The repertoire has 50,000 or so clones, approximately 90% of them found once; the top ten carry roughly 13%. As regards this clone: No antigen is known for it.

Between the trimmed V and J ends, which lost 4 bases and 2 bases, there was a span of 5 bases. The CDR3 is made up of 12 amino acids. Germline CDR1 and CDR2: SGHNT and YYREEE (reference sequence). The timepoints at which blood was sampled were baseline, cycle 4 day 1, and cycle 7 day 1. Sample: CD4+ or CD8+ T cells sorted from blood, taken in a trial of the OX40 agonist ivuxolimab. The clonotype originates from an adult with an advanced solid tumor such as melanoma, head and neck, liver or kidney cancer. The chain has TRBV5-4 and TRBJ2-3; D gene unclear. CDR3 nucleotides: TGTGCCAGCAGCCTAAACACAGATACGCAGTATTTT. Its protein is CASSLNTDTQYF.